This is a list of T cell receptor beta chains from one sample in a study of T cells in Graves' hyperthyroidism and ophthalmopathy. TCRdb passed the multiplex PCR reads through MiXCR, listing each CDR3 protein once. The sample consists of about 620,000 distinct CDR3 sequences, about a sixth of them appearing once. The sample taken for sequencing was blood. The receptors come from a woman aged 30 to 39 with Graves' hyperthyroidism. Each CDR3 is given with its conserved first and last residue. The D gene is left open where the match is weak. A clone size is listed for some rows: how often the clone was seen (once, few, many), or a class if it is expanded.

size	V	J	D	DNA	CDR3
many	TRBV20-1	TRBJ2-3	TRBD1	TGCAGTGCTAGGATGGGACAGCAAAGGAATACGCAGTATTTT	CSARMGQQRNTQYF
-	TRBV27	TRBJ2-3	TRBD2	TGTGCCAGCAGTTTATATCCTAGCGGGAGCTCAGATACGCAGTATTTT	CASSLYPSGSSDTQYF
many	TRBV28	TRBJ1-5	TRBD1	TGTGCCATAGCGACAGGGTATAAGCCCCAGCATTTT	CAIATGYKPQHF
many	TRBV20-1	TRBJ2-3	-	TGCAGTGCGACCCCGAAGGGGCGGCTCAGCACAGATACGCAGTATTTT	CSATPKGRLSTDTQYF
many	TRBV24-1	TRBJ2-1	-	TGTGCCACCAGTGACCACGGCCGAAACAATGAGCAGTTCTTC	CATSDHGRNNEQFF
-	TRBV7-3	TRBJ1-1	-	TGTGCCAGCCGATTCCGGTTGGGGACTGAAGCTTTCTTT	CASRFRLGTEAFF
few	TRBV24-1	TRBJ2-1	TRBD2	TGTGCCACCAGTGATGTAGCGGGAGGGCCATCCTACAATGAGCAGTTCTTC	CATSDVAGGPSYNEQFF
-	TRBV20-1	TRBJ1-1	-	TGCAGTGCTAGAGATGGACAGACGAACACTGAAGCTTTCTTT	CSARDGQTNTEAFF
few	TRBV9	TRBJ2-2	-	TGTGCCAGCAGCGTAGAAGGGTCTGCGGATGGCACCGGGGAGCTGTTTTTT	CASSVEGSADGTGELFF
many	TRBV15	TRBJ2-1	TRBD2	TGTGCCACCAGCAGAGAATCGATACCCGGGACTAGCGGGAAGAATGAGCAGTTCTTC	CATSRESIPGTSGKNEQFF
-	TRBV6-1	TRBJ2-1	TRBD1	TGTGCCAGCAGTGACCGGGACAGGGGGCGAAAAAATGAGCAGTTCTTC	CASSDRDRGRKNEQFF
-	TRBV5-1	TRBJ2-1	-	TGCGCCAGCAGCTCGGGGACAATCTCGCATGAGCAGTTCTTC	CASSSGTISHEQFF
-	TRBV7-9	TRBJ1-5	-	TGTGCCGGTAGGACGGACAATCAGCCCCAGCATTTT	CAGRTDNQPQHF
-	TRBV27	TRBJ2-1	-	TGTGCCAGCAGTTTAAACTTCAGGACCAACTCCTACAATGAGCAGTTCTTC	CASSLNFRTNSYNEQFF